This record looks at one TCR beta chain sequence and its context. To make TCR beta libraries, researchers used iRepertoire HTBI primers and Arm-PCR of CDR3 regions. A single record per CDR3 protein comes from TCRdb applying MiXCR to the multiplex PCR reads. The sample shows fewer than 550,000 distinct CDR3 sequences, about 16% of them seen only once. Time point noted: newly diagnosed GD, antithyroid drugs for less than 3 months. Construction of the TCR library relied on RNA isolated from PBMCs. Clinicians diagnosed Graves' disease using American Thyroid Association guidelines. Germline CDR1 reads SGHTA; CDR2 reads FQGNSA. The CDR3 covers 13 residues. With 6 bases clipped from V and 14 bases from J, the junction kept 10 bases outside the gene matches. These data originate in a study of regulatory T cells in long-lasting Graves disease. These sequences were also reported in another study, on T cells in Graves' hyperthyroidism and ophthalmopathy. That paper states: Most thyroid-expanded clonotypes above 0.001 were also found in blood.

The gene calls are TRBV7-2 and TRBJ2-3; 11 nucleotides align to TRBD2. The specimen was peripheral blood mononuclear cells (PBMCs), collected at new diagnosis, from a patient treated with antithyroid drugs. The receptor was derived from a woman aged 40 to 65 with Graves disease. The CDR3 protein is CASSRPGLADPYF. The CDR3 coding sequence is TGTGCCAGCAGTAGACCGGGACTAGCGGATCCGTATTTT.